This TCR beta chain came from a study of PD-L1 blockade in urothelial cancer (TCRdb year 2017). Study-level background: All patients started therapy in the mid-2010s and received atezolizumab 1,200 mg intravenously every 3 weeks. About nine tenths of the roughly 29 patients were identified as males with urothelial cancer of bladder origin, and a prior smoking history was reported by 18 of 29 patients. Progression-free survival longer than 6 months counted as durable clinical benefit, and TCR features were additionally tested against both progression-free and overall survival. Patients had an ECOG performance status of 0 or 1 and had received between 0 and 3 prior chemotherapy regimens. Under ten patients achieved durable clinical benefit and 20 did not. TCR sequencing covered pretreatment tumor samples and matched, serially collected peripheral blood taken before and after atezolizumab treatment. Pretreatment blood TCR-seq was available for twenty-nine patients, at least one posttreatment blood collection was obtained for around 24 patients, and tumor TCR-seq was available for around 24 patients. The study was an exploratory multi-omic analysis of somatic, immune and clinical correlates of response to PD-L1 blockade with atezolizumab in urothelial cancer. Blood samples yielded a median of roughly 150,000 T cells and more than 80,000 unique TCRs, with median clonality 0.080. Blood samples were analyzed at two time points: 3 weeks after treatment start (second dose) and 6 weeks after treatment start. In the same patients, pretreatment tumors underwent whole exome sequencing and RNA sequencing in addition to TCR sequencing.

The CDR3 covers 15 residues, taking in both the cysteine and the phenylalanine. Of all the DNA, just the CDR3 is kept, 45 bases in frame from base 1. CDR1 is given as LGHNA and CDR2 as YNFKEQ, both from the germline V gene. V ends up 6 bases short and J 7 bases short, with an unmatched junction base count of 9. Synthetic TCR analog templates were spiked into each PCR to estimate absolute template abundance from read counts. Using the immunoSEQ assay, TCRbeta CDR3 regions were amplified from genomic DNA with bias-controlled V and J gene primers. Sequencing of rearranged TCRbeta segments was performed at approximately 20X coverage. In the original analysis: Sequencing errors were corrected by clustering, and CDR3s were annotated against IMGT so that V, D and J genes could be assigned. Out-of-frame and stop-codon sequences were excluded, and only productive TCRbeta rearrangements were used in downstream analyses. To compute clonality, Shannon entropy was normalized by the log of the number of unique productive sequences and then subtracted from one. Clones differing between time points or between blood and tumor were identified using Fisher's exact test with Benjamini-Hochberg correction, with an adjusted p below 0.01 applied as the threshold. TCRdb's version of the immuneACCESS table is confined to in-frame rearrangements and falls short of the full clone set. An unresolved V gene accounts for under half of the shortfall where checked; the remainder is of unknown origin. V and J calls and clone size come straight from that table; D and trimming were deduced from the DNA. The sample table contains some 77,000 clones; only one count was recorded for about nine tenths of them. The ten top clones hold around 5% of the sample.

A total of roughly 31 patients with locally advanced or metastatic urothelial carcinoma, treated at Memorial Sloan Kettering on a trial protocol, made up the cohort. Peripheral blood mononuclear cells were collected pretreatment and during treatment, with between 1 and 8 total time points obtained per patient. The Qiagen DNeasy Blood extraction kit was used to purify genomic DNA from total PBMCs and tumor samples. Collected pretreatment and during treatment, PBMCs were isolated and stored as previously described. What the authors observed across the whole study: Small sample size (n of about 30) and many exploratory analyses mean the results are intended to be hypothesis-generating. Greater expansion of tumor-associated TCR clones in peripheral blood 3 weeks after the start of treatment was observed in patients with durable benefit (n of about 20, p = 0.022). Improved progression-free and overall survival was found to be associated with pretreatment peripheral blood TCR clonality below the median.

To note about this clone: The specificity of this receptor is unknown. No base-level quality is on record; no much larger clone is a single base apart.

The V gene is TRBV4-2 and the J gene is TRBJ2-1; 10 of the junction bases match TRBD1. The specimen was PBMCs, collected around atezolizumab (anti-PD-L1) treatment. This receptor was obtained from a woman in her seventies with urothelial cancer. The CDR3 in this case is CASSPRDRGGNEQFF. The bases are TGTGCCAGCAGTCCCCGGGACAGGGGTGGAAATGAGCAGTTCTTC.